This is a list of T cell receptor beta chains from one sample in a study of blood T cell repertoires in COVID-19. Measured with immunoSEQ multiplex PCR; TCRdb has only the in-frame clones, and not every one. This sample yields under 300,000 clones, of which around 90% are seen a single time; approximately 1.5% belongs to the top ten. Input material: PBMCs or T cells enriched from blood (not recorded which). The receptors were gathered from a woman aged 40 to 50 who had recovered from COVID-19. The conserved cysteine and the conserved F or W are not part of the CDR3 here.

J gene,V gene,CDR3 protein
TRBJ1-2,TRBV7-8,ASSPGTRSAGYT
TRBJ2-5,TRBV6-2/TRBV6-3,ASSQGKTSGGLKETQY
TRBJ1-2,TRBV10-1,ASSDDRRNYGYT
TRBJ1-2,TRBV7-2,ASSHRTGEDYGYT
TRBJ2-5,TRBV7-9,ASSLGQGASVTQY
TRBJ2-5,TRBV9,ASSPRGSGSPETQY
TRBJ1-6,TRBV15,ATSFSDNSPLH
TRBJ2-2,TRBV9,ASSAGQGHTGELF
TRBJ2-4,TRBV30,AWSVGGSGTKNIQY
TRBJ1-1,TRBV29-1,SARTGLENEAF
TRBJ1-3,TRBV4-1,ASSQDRGQSGNTIY
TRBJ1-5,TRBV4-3,ASSQSPRSNQPQH
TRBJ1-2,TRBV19,ASSIPRTGGYGYT
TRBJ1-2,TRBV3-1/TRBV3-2,ASSRLDKGGGYT
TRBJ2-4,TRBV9,ASSVDRGGNIQY
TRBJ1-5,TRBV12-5,ASGFSRLTGNLEAQH
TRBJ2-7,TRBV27,ASSSQPSPNYEQY
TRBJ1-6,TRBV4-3,ASSQEHRDSPLH
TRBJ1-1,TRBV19,ASSILAGGWTEAF
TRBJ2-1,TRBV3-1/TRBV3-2,ASSRTANSYNEQF
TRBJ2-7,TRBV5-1,ASSWAGERGFEQY
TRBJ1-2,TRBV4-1,ASTRISGTEIYGYT
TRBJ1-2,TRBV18,ASSLQGDYGYT
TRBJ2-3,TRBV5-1,ASSLGLGADTQY
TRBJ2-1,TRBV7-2,ASSTGLAGTAQF
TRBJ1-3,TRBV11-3,ASSLQAGNTIY
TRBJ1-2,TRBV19,ATMTGNYGYT
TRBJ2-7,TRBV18,ASSPQAGLTYEQY
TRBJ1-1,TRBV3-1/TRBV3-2,ASTHDRQNTEAF
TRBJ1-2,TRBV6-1,ASSEVLGVGYT
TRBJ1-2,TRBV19,ASSIDLQTDLYGYT
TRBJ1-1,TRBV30,AWRLSGITEAF
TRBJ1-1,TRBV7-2,ASSPHRDTEAF
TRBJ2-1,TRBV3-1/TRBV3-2,ASSQEFLHFPPQGRSSYNEQF
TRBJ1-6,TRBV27,ASSLGTGTLNSPLH
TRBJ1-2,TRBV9,ASRDRQGASNYGYT
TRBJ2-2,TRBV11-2,ASSRGVGTGELF
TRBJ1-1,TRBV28,ASKPLMNTEAF
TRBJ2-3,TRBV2,ASSEAGVAGGAY
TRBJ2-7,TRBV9,ASSLDRDSYEQY
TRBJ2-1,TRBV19,ASSRGSGSLEQF
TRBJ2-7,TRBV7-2,ASSLARSSGSYS
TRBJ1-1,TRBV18,ASSQGDGNTEAF
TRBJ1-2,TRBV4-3,ASSQDSLFRTNYGYT
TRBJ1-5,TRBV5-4,ASSLGGLNQPQH
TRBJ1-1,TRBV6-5,ASSSGTPQYIEAF
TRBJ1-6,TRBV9,ASSVRQESSPLH
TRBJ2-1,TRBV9,ASSVGLAAMLSYNEQF
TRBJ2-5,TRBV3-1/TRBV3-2,ASSPPSSGGGETQY
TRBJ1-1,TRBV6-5,ASSYRGREAEAF
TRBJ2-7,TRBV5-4,ASSLDRSLSSYEQY
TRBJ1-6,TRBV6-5,ASRAPGTANSPLH
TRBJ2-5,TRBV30,AWSRQVEETQY
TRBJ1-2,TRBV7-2,ASSLAPTGNYGYT
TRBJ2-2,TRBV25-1,ASSGQGSANTGELF
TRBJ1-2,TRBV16,ASSQSGTGGYGYT
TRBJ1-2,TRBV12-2,ASRFFIGVRYYGYT
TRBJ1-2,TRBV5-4,ASSLDSTNYGYT
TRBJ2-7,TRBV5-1,ASSSVGLISYEQY
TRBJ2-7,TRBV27,AAGASGRLEQY